This T cell receptor beta chain originates from a study of cytomegalovirus exposure and HLA in healthy donors. Notes on this clone: Its antigen is not known. A junction end diverges from the germline sequence, so it may reflect a read error. Other DNA variants within this sample encode the same CDR3.

With 60 Vbeta and 13 Jbeta primers, the PCR was carried out. TCRdb keeps only in-frame clones here, not all; method: immunoSEQ multiplex PCR. The data contain some 170,000 clones, about 81% of them seen just once; the ten biggest clones take up about 2%. Germline V lookup: CDR1 SGHTA, CDR2 FQGNSA. The CDR3 length is 15 residues. Whole-study findings and limits: Apparent HLA restriction characterized most CMV-associated TCR beta chains in a later analysis. The authors listed over 150 TCR beta chains as cytomegalovirus-associated. Researchers left out some V segments, among them TRBV6-2 and TRBV6-3, as indistinguishable. In a later analysis, at a false discovery rate of 0.05, about 17,000 TCR beta sequences matched HLA alleles.

This TCR was sampled from a young woman in good health and CMV-seronegative. The J gene is TRBJ1-1, the V gene TRBV7-2, with a possible D match to TRBD1 (6 bases). Sequenced input: PBMCs. CDR3 sequence reads: CASRHEIGGNTEAFF. CDR3 nucleotides: TGTGCCAGCAGACACGAAATAGGGGGTAACACTGAAGCCTTCTTT.